What follows is one T cell receptor (beta chain) and its context. This clone was observed a handful of times. Its antigen has not been determined. No clone much larger than this one lies a single base away; base qualities are absent. The CDR3 regions of human TCRbeta chains were analyzed by immunosequencing. In the paper's pipeline: Repertoire TCRs were matched against a reference library of SARS-CoV-2-specific TCRs generated with the MIRA antigen-specificity platform. Breadth was defined as the fraction of unique TCRs that were SARS-CoV-2-associated. Depth was defined as the fraction of total T cells that were SARS-CoV-2-associated. Each spike-specific TCR was assigned to its reactive spike region and to a CD4 or CD8 class using the MIRA data. Log10-transformed breadth and depth values were compared by one-way ANOVA with Sidak's multiple comparisons tests. The table was pulled from immuneACCESS by TCRdb, which kept in-frame rearrangements only. Such tables lose some clones; where checked, under half of the loss comes from unresolved V genes, and the rest has no known cause. From that table come the V and J calls and clone size; the DNA was used to work out D and trimming. The sample has approximately 200,000 clones on record, roughly 94% of them singletons. Together, the top ten hold approximately 1.5% of the sample.

This specimen's time point label, interpreted: about 28 days (+/-7) after the second vaccine dose. The sample's treatment or condition label is to be understood as: meningococcal conjugate vaccine given as trial control. Vaccinee samples came from UK trials COV001 and COV002, including a single-blind randomized controlled phase 2/3 trial of AZD1222 (ChAdOx1 nCoV-19) in healthy adults. Trial participant PBMC samples were collected at day 0 and day 28 after the second dose for TCRbeta chain sequencing. The data stem from a study of T cell responses to AZD1222 COVID-19 vaccine listed by TCRdb under 2021. Notes on the research overall: TCR sequencing was performed for roughly 250 trial participants, of whom about 200 were given two doses of AZD1222 and some 25 were given two doses of MenACWY control vaccine. Trial participants were enrolled by age into subgroups of 18-55, 56-69 and 70-plus years, and 148, 28 and 57 TCR-sequenced participants, respectively, were included in these subgroups.

The CDR3 numbers 17 residues from cysteine through phenylalanine. CDR3 DNA is the only sequence kept; it has 51 bases, read in frame from the first base. After removal of 1 base from V and 1 base from J, the junction retains 8 bases not matched to a gene. CDR1 is given as MGHRA and CDR2 as YSYEKL, both from the germline V gene. Paper-wide results and their limitations: Most participants were white British and females outnumbered males, and the authors suggested that clonal diversity may have been underestimated. After two AZD1222 doses, spike-specific TCR breadth and depth were significantly higher than at day 0 and than in MenACWY recipients. Conclusions about previously exposed vaccinees were limited because only six AZD1222 recipients were SARS-CoV-2 seropositive at baseline. Epitopes outside the regions mutated in the B.1.351 and B.1.1.7 variants were reportedly recognized by nearly half of the unique spike-specific TCRs. The 56-69-year group was small, and its depth increase did not reach significance, likely because of low power. CD4 TCRs associated with the vaccine covered the entire spike protein, and the dominant responses were in regions 160-218 and 743-854. Because no day 14 peak-response samples were available, the repertoires could be characterized only after the peak T cell response.

The sequence joins TRBV4-1 to TRBJ2-3; the central 7 bases match TRBD1. This specimen consisted of peripheral blood, obtained 28 days after the second dose of the MenACWY control vaccine. The source is an adult who received the MenACWY meningococcal vaccine as a control. The bases are TGCGCCAGCAGCCAAGGTAAGCTTAGGGGGCGCACAGATACGCAGTATTTT. This gives the protein CASSQGKLRGRTDTQYF.